This entry is about one TCR beta chain. What it binds is unknown. Per the germline V gene, CDR1 is MNHNS and CDR2 is SASEGT. V lost 7 bases to trimming and J lost 1 base; unmatched junction nucleotides: 3. The CDR3 consists of 14 residues. This record comes from a study of shared clonotypes between healthy human individuals. Only Caucasian adults living in Nashville, Tennessee served as donors. Genomic DNA from each subset was divided evenly over several immunoSEQ plates. Assay used: immunoSEQ multiplex PCR; TCRdb lists only in-frame clones, some missing. The sample consists of 2 million to 3 million clones, approximately 94% of them appearing once. Study conclusions and caveats: Clonotypes shared by all four sorted-subset donors had higher generation probabilities than non-shared clonotypes. In general, naive subsets displayed greater estimated richness than memory subsets did.

The sequencing sample was made of naive CD4+ T cells from PBMCs. Described subset: CD45RA+ positively selected. The chain recombines TRBV6-1 with TRBJ2-7, with 11 bases identical to TRBD2. This TCR was sampled from a young man in good health. Some clones in this sample may be carry-over from other donors' samples. The CDR3 nucleotides are TGTGCCAGCATCACTAGCGGGAGTTCCTACGAGCAGTACTTC. It encodes CASITSGSSYEQYF.